The present TCR beta chain was sequenced within a study of T cells after yellow fever vaccination. Germline lookup yields CDR1 LGHNA and CDR2 YSLEER. The CDR3 spans 13 residues. V lost 0 bases and J lost 7, with 7 bases in between. TCRdb re-called the 5' RACE reads with MiXCR, one entry per CDR3 protein. The sample contains roughly 120,000 distinct CDR3 sequences, approximately 7.1% of which appear only once. The source material was CD4+ T cells sorted from PBMCs, sampled approximately 40 days after the first yellow fever vaccination. This clonotype originated in a man between 18 and 35 years old who received the YFV17D yellow fever vaccine. The chain joins TRBV4-3 to TRBJ1-3, with D hard to call. The CDR3 DNA is TGCGCCAGCAGCCAAGATTTGAGGAACACCATATATTTT. Translation gives CASSQDLRNTIYF.